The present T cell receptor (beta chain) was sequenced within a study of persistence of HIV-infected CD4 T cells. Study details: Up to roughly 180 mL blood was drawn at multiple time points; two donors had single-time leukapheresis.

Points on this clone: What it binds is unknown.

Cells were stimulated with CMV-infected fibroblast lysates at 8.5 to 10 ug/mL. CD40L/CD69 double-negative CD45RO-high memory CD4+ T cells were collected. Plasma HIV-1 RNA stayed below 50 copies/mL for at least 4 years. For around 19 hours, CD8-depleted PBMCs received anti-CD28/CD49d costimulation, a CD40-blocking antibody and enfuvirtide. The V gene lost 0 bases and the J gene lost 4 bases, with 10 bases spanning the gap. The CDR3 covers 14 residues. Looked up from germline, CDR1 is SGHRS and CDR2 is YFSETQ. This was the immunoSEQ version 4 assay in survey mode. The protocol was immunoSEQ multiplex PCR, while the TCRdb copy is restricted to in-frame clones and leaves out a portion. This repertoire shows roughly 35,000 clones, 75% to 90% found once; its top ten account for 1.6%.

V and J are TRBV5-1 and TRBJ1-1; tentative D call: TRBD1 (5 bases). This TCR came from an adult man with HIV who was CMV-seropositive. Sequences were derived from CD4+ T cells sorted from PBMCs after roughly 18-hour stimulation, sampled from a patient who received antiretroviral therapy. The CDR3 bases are TGCGCCAGCAGCTTGGTTGTGGGGACCACTGAAGCTTTCTTT. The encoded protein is CASSLVVGTTEAFF.